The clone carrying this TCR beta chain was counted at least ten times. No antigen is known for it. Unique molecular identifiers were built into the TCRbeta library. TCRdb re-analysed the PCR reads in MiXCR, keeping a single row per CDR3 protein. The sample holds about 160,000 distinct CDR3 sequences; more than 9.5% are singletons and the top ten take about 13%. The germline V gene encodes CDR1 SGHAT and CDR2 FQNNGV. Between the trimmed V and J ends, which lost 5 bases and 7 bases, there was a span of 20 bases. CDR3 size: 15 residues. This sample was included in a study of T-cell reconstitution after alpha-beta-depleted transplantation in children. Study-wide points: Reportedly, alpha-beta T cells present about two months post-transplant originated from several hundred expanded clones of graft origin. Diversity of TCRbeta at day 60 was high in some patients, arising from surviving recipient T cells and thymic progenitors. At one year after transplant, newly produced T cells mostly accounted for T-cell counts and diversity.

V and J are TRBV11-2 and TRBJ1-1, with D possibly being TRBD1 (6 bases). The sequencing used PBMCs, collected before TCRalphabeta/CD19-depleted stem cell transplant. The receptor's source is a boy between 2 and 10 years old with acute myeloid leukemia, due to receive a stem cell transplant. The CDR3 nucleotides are TGTGCCAGCAGCCTAAGGGGGTCGGGGGCGGATGAAGCTTTCTTT. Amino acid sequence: CASSLRGSGADEAFF.